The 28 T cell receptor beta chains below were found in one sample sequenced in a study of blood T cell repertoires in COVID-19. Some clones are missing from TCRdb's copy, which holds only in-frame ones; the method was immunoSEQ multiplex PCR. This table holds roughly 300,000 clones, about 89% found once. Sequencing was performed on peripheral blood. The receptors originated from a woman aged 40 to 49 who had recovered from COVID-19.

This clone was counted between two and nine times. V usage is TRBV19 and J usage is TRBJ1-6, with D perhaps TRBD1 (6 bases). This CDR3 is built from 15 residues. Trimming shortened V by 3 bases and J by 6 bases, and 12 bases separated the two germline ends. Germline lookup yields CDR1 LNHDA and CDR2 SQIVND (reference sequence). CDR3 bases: TGTGCCAGTAGTATGAGGGGCAGGGGTAATTCACCCCTCCACTTT. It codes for CASSMRGRGNSPLHF.

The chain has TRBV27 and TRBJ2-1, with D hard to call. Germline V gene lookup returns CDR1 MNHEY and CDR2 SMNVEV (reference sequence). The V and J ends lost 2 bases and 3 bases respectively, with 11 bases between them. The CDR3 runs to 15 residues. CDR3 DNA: TGTGCCAGCAGTTTAGACACACCCAGCTACAATGAGCAGTTCTTC. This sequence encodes CASSLDTPSYNEQFF.

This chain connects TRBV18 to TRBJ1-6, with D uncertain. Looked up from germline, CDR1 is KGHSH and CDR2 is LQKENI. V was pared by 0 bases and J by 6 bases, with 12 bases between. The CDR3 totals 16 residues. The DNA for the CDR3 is TGTGCCAGCTCACCACCGTCGGTCAGAGGTAATTCACCCCTCCACTTT. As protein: CASSPPSVRGNSPLHF.

CDR3 sequence reads: CASSYMPGVNTEAFF. CDR3 sequence (DNA): TGTGCCAGCAGTTACATGCCGGGTGTGAACACTGAAGCTTTCTTT. The V call is TRBV6-5, the J call TRBJ1-1; D is undetermined. The CDR3 covers 15 residues. V dropped 2 bases and J dropped 0 bases, with 10 bases sitting between them. CDR1 and CDR2 (germline): MNHEY, SVGAGI.

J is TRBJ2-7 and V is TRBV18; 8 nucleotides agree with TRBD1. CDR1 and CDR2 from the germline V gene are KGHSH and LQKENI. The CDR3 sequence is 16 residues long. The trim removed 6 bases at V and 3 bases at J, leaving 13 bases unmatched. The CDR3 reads CASSRSTGQAFYEQYF. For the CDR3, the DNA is TGTGCCAGCTCCCGGTCAACGGGACAGGCCTTCTACGAGCAGTACTTC. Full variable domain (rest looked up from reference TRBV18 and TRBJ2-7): NAGVMQNPRHLVRRRGQEARLRCSPMKGHSHVYWYRQLPEEGLKFMVYLQKENIIDESGMPKERFSAEFPKEGPSILRIQQVVRGDSAAYFCASSRSTGQAFYEQYFGPGTRLTVT.

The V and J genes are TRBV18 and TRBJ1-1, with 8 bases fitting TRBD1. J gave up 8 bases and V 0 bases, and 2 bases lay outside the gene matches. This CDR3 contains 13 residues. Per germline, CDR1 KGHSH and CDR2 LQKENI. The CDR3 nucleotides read TGTGCCAGCTCACCACCGGGACAGGAAGAAGCTTTCTTT. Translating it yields CASSPPGQEEAFF.

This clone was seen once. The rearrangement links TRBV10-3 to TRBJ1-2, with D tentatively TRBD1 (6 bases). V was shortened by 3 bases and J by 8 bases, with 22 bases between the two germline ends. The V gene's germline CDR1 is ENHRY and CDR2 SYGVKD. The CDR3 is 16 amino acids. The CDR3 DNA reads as TGTGCCATCAGTGAAGGGAGGGGGGGGGCCCTCGGAGGCTACACCTTC. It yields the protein CAISEGRGGALGGYTF.

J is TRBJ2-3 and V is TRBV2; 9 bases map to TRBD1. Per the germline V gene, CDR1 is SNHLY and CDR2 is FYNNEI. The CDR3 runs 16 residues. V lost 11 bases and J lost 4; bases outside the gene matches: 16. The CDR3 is CAGTKAWDRVPDTQYF. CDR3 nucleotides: TGTGCCGGGACAAAGGCCTGGGACAGGGTCCCAGATACGCAGTATTTT.

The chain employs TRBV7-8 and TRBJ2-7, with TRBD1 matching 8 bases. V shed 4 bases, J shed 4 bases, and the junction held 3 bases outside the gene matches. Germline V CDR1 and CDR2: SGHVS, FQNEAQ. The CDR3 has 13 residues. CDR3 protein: CASSYRGRYEQYF. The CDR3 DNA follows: TGTGCCAGCAGCTACAGGGGGAGGTACGAGCAGTACTTC.

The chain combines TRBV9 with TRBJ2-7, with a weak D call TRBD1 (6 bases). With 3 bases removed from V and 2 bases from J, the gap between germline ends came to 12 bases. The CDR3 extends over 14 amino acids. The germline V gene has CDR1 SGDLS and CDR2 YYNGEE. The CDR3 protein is CASSAHRDTYEQYF. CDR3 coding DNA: TGTGCCAGCAGCGCACACCGGGACACCTACGAGCAGTACTTC.

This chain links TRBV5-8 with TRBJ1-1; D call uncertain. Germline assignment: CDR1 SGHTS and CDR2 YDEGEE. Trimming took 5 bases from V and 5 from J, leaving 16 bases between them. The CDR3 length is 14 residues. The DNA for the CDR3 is TGTGCCAGCAGGACCCCCCGGGGTGCGACTGAAGCTTTCTTT. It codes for CASRTPRGATEAFF. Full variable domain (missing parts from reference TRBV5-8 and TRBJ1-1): EAGVTQSPTHLIKTRGQQATLRCSPISGHTSVYWYQQALGLGLQFLLWYDEGEERNRGNFPPRFSGRQFPNYSSELNVNALELEDSALYLCASRTPRGATEAFFGQGTRLTVV.

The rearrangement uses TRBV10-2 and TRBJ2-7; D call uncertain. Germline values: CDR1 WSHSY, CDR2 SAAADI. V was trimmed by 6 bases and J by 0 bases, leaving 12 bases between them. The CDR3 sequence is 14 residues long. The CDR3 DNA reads TGCGCCAGCAGCCCGGGTCCGAGCTCCTACGAGCAGTACTTC. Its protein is CASSPGPSSYEQYF.

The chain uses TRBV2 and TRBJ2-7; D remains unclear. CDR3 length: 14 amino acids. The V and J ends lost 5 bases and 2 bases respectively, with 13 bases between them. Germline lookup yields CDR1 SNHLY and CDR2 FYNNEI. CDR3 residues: CASSQVSGAYEQYF. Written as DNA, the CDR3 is TGTGCCAGCAGTCAAGTGTCAGGCGCCTACGAGCAGTACTTC.

As DNA, the CDR3 is TGTGCCAGCAGCCGGGCTAGCGGGGGGGACCTGGATACGCAGTATTTT. It is translated as CASSRASGGDLDTQYF. The genes are TRBV5-4 and TRBJ2-3; 12 bases line up with TRBD2. The CDR3 length is 16 residues. Germline trimming cut 4 bases from V and 6 bases from J; bases unmatched to any gene: 9. CDR1 is SGHNT, CDR2 YYREEE, per germline (reference sequence).

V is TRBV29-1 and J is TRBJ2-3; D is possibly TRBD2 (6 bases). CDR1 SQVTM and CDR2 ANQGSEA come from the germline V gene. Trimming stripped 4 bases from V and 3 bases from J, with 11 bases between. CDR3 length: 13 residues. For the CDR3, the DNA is TGCAGCGTTGGGGGGGTTGGGACAGATACGCAGTATTTT. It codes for CSVGGVGTDTQYF.

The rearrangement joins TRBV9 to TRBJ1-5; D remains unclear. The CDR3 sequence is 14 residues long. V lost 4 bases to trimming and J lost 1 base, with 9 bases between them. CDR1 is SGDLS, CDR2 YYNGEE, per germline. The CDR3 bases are TGTGCCAGCAGCATAGGTGGCAGCAATCAGCCCCAGCATTTT. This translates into CASSIGGSNQPQHF.

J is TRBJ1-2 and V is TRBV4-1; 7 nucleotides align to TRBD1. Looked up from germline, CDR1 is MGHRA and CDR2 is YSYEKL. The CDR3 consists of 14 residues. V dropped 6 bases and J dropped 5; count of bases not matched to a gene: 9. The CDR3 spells CASSPHRGPYGYTF. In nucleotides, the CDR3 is TGCGCCAGCAGTCCCCACAGGGGCCCTTATGGCTACACCTTC.

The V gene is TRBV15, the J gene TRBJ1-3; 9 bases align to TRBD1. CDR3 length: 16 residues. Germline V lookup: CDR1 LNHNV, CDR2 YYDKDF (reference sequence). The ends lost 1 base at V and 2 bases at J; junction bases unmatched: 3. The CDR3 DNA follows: TGTGCCACCAGCAGAGGGACAGGGGTTCCTGGAAACACCATATATTTT. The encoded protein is CATSRGTGVPGNTIYF. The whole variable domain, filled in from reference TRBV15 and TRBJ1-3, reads DAMVIQNPRYQVTQFGKPVTLSCSQTLNHNVMYWYQQKSSQAPKLLFHYYDKDFNNEADTPDNFQSRRPNTSFCFLDIRSPGLGDTAMYLCATSRGTGVPGNTIYFGEGSWLTVV.

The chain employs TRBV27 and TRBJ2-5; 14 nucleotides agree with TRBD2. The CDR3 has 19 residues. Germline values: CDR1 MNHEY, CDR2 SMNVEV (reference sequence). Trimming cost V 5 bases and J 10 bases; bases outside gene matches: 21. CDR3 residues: CASSKGTSGGPRRSGDQYF. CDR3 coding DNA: TGTGCCAGCAGTAAAGGGACTAGCGGGGGCCCCCGCCGTTCAGGGGACCAGTACTTC.

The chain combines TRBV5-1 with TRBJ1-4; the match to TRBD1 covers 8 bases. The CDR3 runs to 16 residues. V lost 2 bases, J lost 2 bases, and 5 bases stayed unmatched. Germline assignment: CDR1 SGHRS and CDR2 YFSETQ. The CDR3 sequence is CASSFPRGRTNEKLFF. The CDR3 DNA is TGCGCCAGCAGCTTCCCCAGGGGGCGGACTAATGAAAAACTGTTTTTT.

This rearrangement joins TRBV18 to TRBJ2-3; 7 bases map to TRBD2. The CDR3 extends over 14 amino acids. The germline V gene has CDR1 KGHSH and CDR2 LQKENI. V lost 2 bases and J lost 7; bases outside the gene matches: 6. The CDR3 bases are TGTGCCAGCTCACCAAGCGGGGCAACTCATACGCAGTATTTT. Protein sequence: CASSPSGATHTQYF. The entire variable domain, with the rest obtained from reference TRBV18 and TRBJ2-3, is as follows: NAGVMQNPRHLVRRRGQEARLRCSPMKGHSHVYWYRQLPEEGLKFMVYLQKENIIDESGMPKERFSAEFPKEGPSILRIQQVVRGDSAAYFCASSPSGATHTQYFGPGTRLTVL.

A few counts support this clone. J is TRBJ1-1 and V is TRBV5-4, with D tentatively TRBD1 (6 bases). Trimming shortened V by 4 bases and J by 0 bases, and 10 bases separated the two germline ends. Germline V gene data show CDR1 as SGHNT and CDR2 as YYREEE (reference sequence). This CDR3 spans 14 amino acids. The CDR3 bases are TGTGCCAGCAGCCTGACAGGTTTGAACACTGAAGCTTTCTTT. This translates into CASSLTGLNTEAFF.

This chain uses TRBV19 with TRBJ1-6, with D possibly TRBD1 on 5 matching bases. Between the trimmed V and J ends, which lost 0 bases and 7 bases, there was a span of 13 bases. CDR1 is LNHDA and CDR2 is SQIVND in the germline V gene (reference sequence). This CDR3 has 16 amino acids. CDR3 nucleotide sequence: TGTGCCAGTAGTATAGATGGGGGGACGGTGAATTCACCCCTCCACTTT. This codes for CASSIDGGTVNSPLHF.

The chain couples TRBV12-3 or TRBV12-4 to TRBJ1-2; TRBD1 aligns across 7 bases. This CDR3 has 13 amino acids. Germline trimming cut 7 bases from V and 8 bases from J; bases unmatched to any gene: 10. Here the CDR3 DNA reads TGTGCCAGCATGGGACAGCCGCTACGGGGCTACACCTTC. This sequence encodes CASMGQPLRGYTF.

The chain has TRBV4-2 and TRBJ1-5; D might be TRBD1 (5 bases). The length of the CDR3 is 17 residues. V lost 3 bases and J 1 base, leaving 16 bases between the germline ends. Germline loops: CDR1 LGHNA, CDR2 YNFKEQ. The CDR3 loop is CASSHVGGQGSNQPQHF. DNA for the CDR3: TGTGCCAGCAGCCATGTGGGGGGTCAGGGCAGCAATCAGCCCCAGCATTTT.

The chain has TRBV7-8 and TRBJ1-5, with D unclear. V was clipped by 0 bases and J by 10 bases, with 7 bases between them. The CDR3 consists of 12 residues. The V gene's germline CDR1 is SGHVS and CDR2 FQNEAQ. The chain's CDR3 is CASSLAQFPQHF. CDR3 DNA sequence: TGTGCCAGCAGCTTAGCTCAGTTCCCCCAGCATTTT.

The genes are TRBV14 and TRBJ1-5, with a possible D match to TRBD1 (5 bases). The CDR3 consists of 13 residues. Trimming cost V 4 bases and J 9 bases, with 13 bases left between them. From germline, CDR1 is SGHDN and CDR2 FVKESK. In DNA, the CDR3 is TGTGCCAGCAGCCCATGGGGGGGAGGGCCCCAGCATTTT. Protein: CASSPWGGGPQHF.

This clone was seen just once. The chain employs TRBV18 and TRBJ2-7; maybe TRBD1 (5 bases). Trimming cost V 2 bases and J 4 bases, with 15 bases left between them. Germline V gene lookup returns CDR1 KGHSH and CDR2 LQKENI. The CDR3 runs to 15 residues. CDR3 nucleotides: TGTGCCAGCTCACCATCTTCCCAGGGAAGGTACGAGCAGTACTTC. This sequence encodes CASSPSSQGRYEQYF.